What follows are 16 T cell receptor beta chains derived from one specimen sequenced in a study of T cell clonotyping in hematopoietic cell transplantation. Generated by immunoSEQ multiplex PCR, the TCRdb table keeps only in-frame clones and is missing some. The table includes fewer than 4,500 clones, about 94% detected once. This specimen was peripheral blood mononuclear cells, taken 30 days after allogeneic stem cell transplant. These TCRs come from a male patient aged 70 to 80 who had an allogeneic stem cell transplant from an unrelated donor, so T cells may come from the graft donor. Some clones in this sample may be carry-over from other donors' samples.

This clone occurred once. The chain uses TRBV5-4 and TRBJ1-1; possibly TRBD1 for D (5 bases). Germline-derived CDR1 and CDR2 are SGHNT and YYREEE (reference sequence). The CDR3 spans 12 residues. Trimming stripped 6 bases from V and 4 bases from J, with 10 bases between. CDR3 in amino acids: CASTFGGTEAFF. The CDR3 DNA is TGTGCCAGCACCTTCGGGGGCACTGAAGCTTTCTTT.

The rearrangement uses TRBV11-2 and TRBJ2-3; D perhaps matches TRBD1 (5 bases). With 5 bases removed from V and 3 bases from J, the gap between germline ends came to 15 bases. Germline CDR1 SGHAT, CDR2 FQNNGV. This CDR3 has 15 amino acids. CDR3 in DNA: TGTGCCAGCAGCGAGACTGGACACTATACAGATACGCAGTATTTT. Its translation is CASSETGHYTDTQYF. The variable domain in full, with the rest retrieved from reference TRBV11-2 and TRBJ2-3, is EAGVAQSPRYKIIEKRQSVAFWCNPISGHATLYWYQQILGQGPKLLIQFQNNGVVDDSQLPKDRFSAERLKGVDSTLKIQPAKLEDSAVYLCASSETGHYTDTQYFGPGTRLTVL.

The V call is TRBV6-5, the J call TRBJ2-1; 7 bases map to TRBD1. This CDR3 contains 15 residues. J lost 8 bases, V lost 5 bases, and 12 bases had no gene match. Germline V gene lookup returns CDR1 MNHEY and CDR2 SVGAGI. The CDR3 protein is CASSPSWQGVHEQFF. The CDR3 DNA follows: TGTGCCAGCAGTCCTTCCTGGCAGGGGGTCCATGAGCAGTTCTTC.

The genes are TRBV11-3 and TRBJ2-7; 10 bases are shared with TRBD2. Germline CDR1 SGHNT, CDR2 YENEEA. The CDR3 is 13 residues long. Unmatched junction bases numbered 4, after V lost 6 bases and J lost 5 bases. DNA for the CDR3: TGTGCCAGCAGGGCTAGCGGGAGCGACGAGCAGTACTTC. Protein product: CASRASGSDEQYF.

The chain carries TRBV5-1 and TRBJ2-4, with a possible D match to TRBD1 (6 bases). The CDR3 has 15 amino acids. V lost 0 bases, J lost 5 bases, and 12 bases lay in between. From germline, CDR1 is SGHRS and CDR2 YFSETQ. CDR3 nucleotides: TGCGCCAGCAGCTTGGCCGGGACAAAAGAAAACATTCAGTACTTC. Translated: CASSLAGTKENIQYF.

The genes are TRBV28 and TRBJ2-1; 8 nucleotides agree with TRBD2. V was clipped by 5 bases and J by 0 bases; unmatched bases: 6. CDR1 is MDHEN, CDR2 SYDVKM, per germline. The CDR3 runs 16 residues. The CDR3 DNA reads as TGTGCCAGCAGTAATAGCGGGGCGAGCTCCTACAATGAGCAGTTCTTC. As protein: CASSNSGASSYNEQFF. Complete variable domain (other parts from reference TRBV28 and TRBJ2-1): DVKVTQSSRYLVKRTGEKVFLECVQDMDHENMFWYRQDPGLGLRLIYFSYDVKMKEKGDIPEGYSVSREKKERFSLILESASTNQTSMYLCASSNSGASSYNEQFFGPGTRLTVL.

CDR3 loop: CASSYSIPDGVYEQYF. CDR3 DNA: TGTGCCAGCAGTTACTCGATCCCAGATGGGGTTTACGAGCAGTACTTC. This chain connects TRBV6-5 to TRBJ2-7; D unresolved. V lost 0 bases and J 4 bases, leaving 16 bases between the germline ends. CDR3 size: 16 residues. Germline V gives CDR1 MNHEY, CDR2 SVGAGI.

This clone was detected only once. The chain combines TRBV7-2 with TRBJ2-1; 9 bases match TRBD2. This CDR3 comprises 13 residues. Germline CDR1 SGHTA, CDR2 FQGNSA. V was clipped by 8 bases and J by 2 bases; unmatched bases: 1. The CDR3 DNA follows: TGTGCCAGCCTAGCGGGGACCTACAATGAGCAGTTCTTC. Translation: CASLAGTYNEQFF.

The chain couples TRBV30 to TRBJ2-7; no definite D call. Germline values: CDR1 GTSNPN, CDR2 SVGIG (reference sequence). This CDR3 region has 12 residues. V gave up 3 bases and J gave up 3 bases, with 9 bases separating them. The CDR3 nucleotides are TGTGCCTGGAGCCTTAGTGACTACGAGCAGTACTTC. Translated: CAWSLSDYEQYF.

The chain combines TRBV5-1 with TRBJ2-2, with D possibly matching TRBD2 (5 bases). V was shortened by 4 bases and J by 1 base, with 11 bases between the two germline ends. CDR1 is SGHRS, CDR2 YFSETQ, per germline. CDR3 length equals 15 residues. CDR3 DNA: TGCGCCAGCAGCCTCCTCGGGATGAACACCGGGGAGCTGTTTTTT. Translated, it gives CASSLLGMNTGELFF.

The chain couples TRBV11-2 to TRBJ1-2; 7 bases map to TRBD1. Trimming took 1 base from V and 4 from J; bases not matched to a gene: 3. The CDR3 has 14 amino acids. The V gene's germline CDR1 is SGHAT and CDR2 FQNNGV. This CDR3 reads CASSLVTGAYGYTF. CDR3 coding DNA: TGTGCCAGCAGCTTAGTCACAGGGGCCTATGGCTACACCTTC.

There are a few counts of this clone. Other DNA sequences of this sample code for an identical CDR3. The chain has TRBV28 and TRBJ2-7; perhaps D is TRBD1 or TRBD2 (6 bases each). Looked up from germline, CDR1 is MDHEN and CDR2 is SYDVKM. V lost 1 base and J lost 4, with 14 bases in between. This CDR3 is 15 amino acids long. The chain's CDR3 is CASSLLGGDLYEQYF. CDR3 bases: TGTGCCAGCAGTTTATTGGGGGGCGATCTTTACGAGCAGTACTTC.

This chain connects TRBV4-2 to TRBJ1-5, with D possibly matching TRBD1 (5 bases). Trimming cost V 4 bases and J 3 bases, with 16 bases left between them. The CDR3 spans 16 residues. CDR1 and CDR2 (germline): LGHNA, YNFKEQ. CDR3 protein: CASSRDGQGTNQPQHF. As DNA, the CDR3 is TGTGCCAGCAGCCGGGACGGTCAGGGTACCAATCAGCCCCAGCATTTT.

The chain couples TRBV28 to TRBJ2-2; D not resolved. The CDR3 is 18 amino acids. Between the trimmed V and J ends, which lost 4 bases and 0 bases, there was a span of 18 bases. CDR1 MDHEN and CDR2 SYDVKM come from the germline V gene. The CDR3 reads CASSSPHWAYSNTGELFF. In nucleotides, the CDR3 is TGTGCCAGCAGTTCCCCTCATTGGGCGTATTCGAACACCGGGGAGCTGTTTTTT.

V and J are TRBV4-1 and TRBJ2-5; D possibly corresponds to TRBD2 (5 bases). V shed 2 bases and J shed 3 bases, with 13 bases lying between them. The CDR3 covers 15 residues. Germline V gene sequence: CDR1 MGHRA, CDR2 YSYEKL. CDR3 DNA sequence: TGCGCCAGCAGCCAAAGAGACTATCCAAAAGAGACCCAGTACTTC. It specifies CASSQRDYPKETQYF.

The chain links TRBV18 to TRBJ2-5, with D hard to call. The CDR3 covers 18 residues. The germline V gene encodes CDR1 KGHSH and CDR2 LQKENI. The V end lost 1 base, the J end lost 5 bases, and 23 bases lay between the germline ends. CDR3 coding DNA: TGTGCCAGCTCACCACGCTCTCTGGCCCGTTTCGTCGGGGAGACCCAGTACTTC. This codes for CASSPRSLARFVGETQYF. Looking up the rest from reference TRBV18 and TRBJ2-5 gives the full variable domain: NAGVMQNPRHLVRRRGQEARLRCSPMKGHSHVYWYRQLPEEGLKFMVYLQKENIIDESGMPKERFSAEFPKEGPSILRIQQVVRGDSAAYFCASSPRSLARFVGETQYFGPGTRLLVL.